Each of the 21 T cell receptor beta chains below was sequenced from the same sample in a study of control samples from healthy donors and cancer patients. Using immunoSEQ multiplex PCR, the repertoire was profiled, and TCRdb retains in-frame clones only, with some absent. The sample yields about 120,000 clones, about 90% seen once. Sequencing input: blood. The receptors were sampled from a woman between 50 and 59 years old in good health.

CDR3 nucleotides: TGTGCCAGCACCAGGGACTGGAGATCCTACGAGCAGTACTTC. Translated, it gives CASTRDWRSYEQYF. This sequence joins TRBV6-5 and TRBJ2-7; a weak D match, TRBD2 (6 bases). The germline gives CDR1 MNHEY, CDR2 SVGAGI. The germline V and J ends were trimmed by 7 bases and 1 base, with 14 bases remaining between them. The CDR3 covers 14 residues.

The chain links TRBV12-5 to TRBJ1-6; D not resolved. The germline CDR1 and CDR2 sequences are LGHNT and FRNRAP. The CDR3 extends over 12 amino acids. V lost 1 base and J 9 bases, leaving 4 bases between the germline ends. CDR3 in DNA: TGTGCTAGTGGTTTGGATGGTTCACCCCTCCACTTT. Its protein is CASGLDGSPLHF.

The chain uses TRBV2 and TRBJ1-5; 9 bases match TRBD1. V gave up 5 bases and J gave up 4 bases; unmatched junction bases: 3. The CDR3 runs to 14 residues. Germline values: CDR1 SNHLY, CDR2 FYNNEI. CDR3 nucleotide sequence: TGTGCCAGCAGTAGACAGGGGGGGAATCAGCCCCAGCATTTT. As protein: CASSRQGGNQPQHF.

For this clone: Other nucleotide sequences from this sample produce the same CDR3. The chain employs TRBV6-5 and TRBJ1-3; D gene ambiguous. The CDR3 contains 12 residues. The germline gives CDR1 MNHEY, CDR2 SVGAGI. Trimming removed 11 bases at V and 3 bases at J, with 11 bases between. CDR3 loop: CASRGSGNTIYF. In nucleotides, the CDR3 is TGTGCCTCTCGGGGTAGTGGAAACACCATATATTTT.

The chain recombines TRBV6-5 with TRBJ2-2; no clear D. V was trimmed by 7 bases and J by 1 base, leaving 7 bases between them. Germline loops: CDR1 MNHEY, CDR2 SVGAGI. CDR3 length: 13 amino acids. CDR3 DNA sequence: TGTGCCAGCATCTCTGTGAACACCGGGGAGCTGTTTTTT. Translated: CASISVNTGELFF.

The count of this clone is one. The chain uses TRBV19 and TRBJ1-6; TRBD1 is a possible D gene (5 bases). The germline CDR1 and CDR2 sequences are LNHDA and SQIVND (reference sequence). Trimming left V 5 bases short and J 4 bases short, with 9 bases between. The length of the CDR3 is 14 residues. The CDR3 sequence: CASSQPGYNSPLHF. The CDR3 bases are TGTGCCAGTAGTCAACCAGGGTATAATTCACCCCTCCACTTT.

The chain couples TRBV3-1 (or the pseudogene TRBV3-2) to TRBJ2-1; 9 positions match TRBD2. The CDR3 is 16 amino acids. CDR1 and CDR2 from the germline V gene are LGHDT and YNNKEL (reference sequence). With 7 bases clipped from V and 0 bases from J, the junction kept 7 bases outside the gene matches. CDR3 sequence (DNA): TGTGCCAGCACCCCGCGGGGGGGTAGCTCCTACAATGAGCAGTTCTTC. Translation: CASTPRGGSSYNEQFF.

A word on this clone: One end of the junction does not line up with germline, which may come from a read error. The sample holds other DNA sequences that translate to the same CDR3. The V call is TRBV29-1, the J call TRBJ2-5; TRBD2 matches at 8 bases. CDR1 and CDR2 from the germline V gene are SQVTM and ANQGSEA. The CDR3 spans 13 residues. CDR3 residues: CSVSGREEETQYF. The CDR3, as DNA: TGCAGCGTATCCGGGAGGGAGGAAGAGACTCAGTACTTC.

This chain joins TRBV27 and TRBJ1-1; TRBD1 aligns across 7 bases. This CDR3 comprises 15 residues. Looked up from germline, CDR1 is MNHEY and CDR2 is SMNVEV (reference sequence). The ends lost 2 bases at V and 0 bases at J; junction bases unmatched: 3. The CDR3 loop reads CASSLDRALNTEAFF. The CDR3 DNA sequence: TGTGCCAGCAGTTTAGACAGGGCACTGAACACTGAAGCTTTCTTT.

A single count supports this clone. This sample includes further DNA sequences coding for the same CDR3. The rearrangement uses TRBV19 and TRBJ1-5, with D perhaps TRBD1 (5 bases). Per the germline V gene, CDR1 is LNHDA and CDR2 is SQIVND (reference sequence). The CDR3 is 14 amino acids. Trimming cost V 3 bases and J 1 base, with 7 bases left between them. The CDR3 DNA is TGTGCCAGTAGTATCTGGGGGAGCAATCAGCCCCAGCATTTT. Its protein is CASSIWGSNQPQHF.

This clone appeared once. The CDR3 protein is CASSLLGQPGNTIYF. The DNA of the CDR3 is TGTGCCAGCAGCTTACTAGGGCAGCCTGGAAACACCATATATTTT. The gene calls are TRBV7-2 and TRBJ1-3; D is ambiguous. Per germline, CDR1 SGHTA and CDR2 FQGNSA. This CDR3 spans 15 amino acids. The ends were cut back, 2 bases at V and 2 bases at J, with 10 bases in the middle.

The chain joins TRBV7-9 to TRBJ2-3; TRBD2 aligns across 8 bases. CDR3 length: 14 residues. Losses at the gene ends were 8 bases for V and 2 bases for J; bases not matched to a gene: 6. Germline V gene lookup returns CDR1 SEHNR and CDR2 FQNEAQ (reference sequence). The CDR3 region has the DNA TGTGCCAGCCGGGGGGGGCTAAACACAGATACGCAGTATTTT. This encodes CASRGGLNTDTQYF. Full variable domain (rest looked up from reference TRBV7-9 and TRBJ2-3): DTGVSQNPRHKITKRGQNVTFRCDPISEHNRLYWYRQTLGQGPEFLTYFQNEAQLEKSRLLSDRFSAERPKGSFSTLEIQRTEQGDSAMYLCASRGGLNTDTQYFGPGTRLTVL.

The V and J genes are TRBV7-9 and TRBJ1-5; D ambiguous. The germline V and J ends were trimmed by 1 base and 1 base, with 5 bases remaining between them. Germline values: CDR1 SEHNR, CDR2 FQNEAQ (reference sequence). CDR3 length: 14 residues. CDR3 DNA sequence: TGTGCCAGCAGCTTAGGGCAGAGCAATCAGCCCCAGCATTTT. Residues: CASSLGQSNQPQHF.

The chain carries TRBV28 and TRBJ1-2; no clear D. CDR1 and CDR2 (germline): MDHEN, SYDVKM. The CDR3 contains 11 residues. Trimming shortened V by 2 bases and J by 7 bases, and 5 bases separated the two germline ends. The chain's CDR3 is CASSLGSGYTF. The CDR3, as DNA: TGTGCCAGCAGTTTAGGTTCTGGCTACACCTTC.

The rearrangement links TRBV10-3 to TRBJ1-4, with D tentatively TRBD1 (5 bases). The CDR3 consists of 16 residues. The germline V gene has CDR1 ENHRY and CDR2 SYGVKD. The V and J ends lost 3 bases and 3 bases respectively, with 14 bases between them. The CDR3 loop is CAISERGPDPNEKLFF. The CDR3 DNA follows: TGTGCCATCAGTGAAAGGGGCCCGGATCCTAATGAAAAACTGTTTTTT.

J is TRBJ2-7 and V is TRBV4-2; unclear D gene. The CDR3 consists of 13 residues. V lost 2 bases and J 2 bases, leaving 7 bases between the germline ends. Germline lookup yields CDR1 LGHNA and CDR2 YNFKEQ. The CDR3 here is CASSQSSTYEQYF. The CDR3 DNA sequence: TGTGCCAGCAGCCAATCTAGTACCTACGAGCAGTACTTC.

This clone has at least ten counts. The CDR3 sequence: CASSDPPPTIYF. The DNA of the CDR3 is TGCGCCAGCAGTGATCCCCCTCCCACCATATATTTT. V gene TRBV10-2 combines with J gene TRBJ1-3; D is uncertain. V shed 3 bases and J shed 9 bases, with 9 bases lying between them. Germline CDR1 WSHSY, CDR2 SAAADI. The CDR3 extends over 12 amino acids.

The chain recombines TRBV9 with TRBJ2-7; 9 bases are a match to TRBD1. V trimming: 3 bases; J trimming: 1 base; junction bases outside the gene matches: 5. The CDR3 totals 15 residues. Germline CDR1 SGDLS, CDR2 YYNGEE. CDR3 bases: TGTGCCAGCAGCGAGGGGACAGGGAGTTCCTACGAGCAGTACTTC. Its translation is CASSEGTGSSYEQYF. The full variable domain, with the rest looked up from reference TRBV9 and TRBJ2-7, is DSGVTQTPKHLITATGQRVTLRCSPRSGDLSVYWYQQSLDQGLQFLIQYYNGEERAKGNILERFSAQQFPDLHSELNLSSLELGDSALYFCASSEGTGSSYEQYFGPGTRLTVT.

Here the CDR3 reads CASSQSQGATDTQYF. The DNA of the CDR3 is TGTGCCAGCTCGCAATCCCAGGGGGCAACAGATACGCAGTATTTT. The chain is built from TRBV18 and TRBJ2-3; 8 bases match TRBD1. Per the germline V gene, CDR1 is KGHSH and CDR2 is LQKENI. V lost 6 bases and J lost 3; bases outside the gene matches: 8. There are 15 residues in the CDR3.

This chain links TRBV19 with TRBJ2-2, with TRBD1 matching over 8 bases. The length of the CDR3 is 14 residues. Trimming removed 5 bases from V and 6 bases from J; junction bases left unmatched: 5. Per the germline V gene, CDR1 is LNHDA and CDR2 is SQIVND (reference sequence). The CDR3 sequence is CASSDGQGPGELFF. DNA for the CDR3: TGTGCCAGTAGTGATGGACAGGGTCCCGGGGAGCTGTTTTTT.

V is TRBV11-2 and J is TRBJ2-7; 9 bases are a match to TRBD1. The CDR3 is 16 amino acids. CDR1 SGHAT and CDR2 FQNNGV come from the germline V gene. V was clipped by 4 bases and J by 6 bases; unmatched bases: 13. DNA of the CDR3: TGTGCCAGCAGCTCAGTGGGACAGGGAAGGGAAGGCGAGCAGTACTTC. Translation: CASSSVGQGREGEQYF. Variable domain in full (rest from reference TRBV11-2 and TRBJ2-7): EAGVAQSPRYKIIEKRQSVAFWCNPISGHATLYWYQQILGQGPKLLIQFQNNGVVDDSQLPKDRFSAERLKGVDSTLKIQPAKLEDSAVYLCASSSVGQGREGEQYFGPGTRLTVT.